Here is one TCR beta chain with its context. Assay used: immunoSEQ multiplex PCR; TCRdb lists only in-frame clones, some missing. Of some 43,000 clones listed, 90% to 95% are singletons. This record belongs to a study of T cell changes during pregnancy in multiple sclerosis. This clonotype originated in a female donor with multiple sclerosis, enrolled in a pregnancy study. This material consisted of CD8+ T cells from peripheral blood mononuclear cells, taken in the third trimester of pregnancy.

The CDR3, as DNA: TGTGCCAGCAGCTTTCGAGGTGGCGCCTACGAGCAGTACTTC. It is translated as CASSFRGGAYEQYF. The chain uses TRBV6-1 and TRBJ2-7; D is ambiguous. The V end was cut by 6 bases, the J end by 2 bases, with 14 bases between. The CDR3 consists of 14 residues. Germline V lookup: CDR1 MNHNS, CDR2 SASEGT.